These 24 T cell receptor beta chains share one sample of origin, sequenced in a study of OX40 agonist ivuxolimab in advanced cancers. Only in-frame clones appear in the TCRdb table, and some are missing; sequencing was by immunoSEQ multiplex PCR. The profile shows about 86,000 clones, roughly nine tenths of them singletons. The material was CD4+ or CD8+ T cells sorted from blood, obtained in a trial of the OX40 agonist ivuxolimab. These TCRs come from an adult with an advanced solid tumor such as melanoma, head and neck, liver or kidney cancer.

CDR3 protein: CASSRRNTGELFF. The CDR3 DNA reads TGTGCCAGCAGCCGTAGAAACACCGGGGAGCTGTTTTTT. V gene TRBV7-3 combines with J gene TRBJ2-2; D gene uncertain. The germline CDR1 and CDR2 sequences are SGHTA and FQGTGA. Trimming took off 5 bases at V and 2 bases at J, with 6 bases between the two ends. This CDR3 spans 13 amino acids.

The chain has TRBV11-2 and TRBJ1-1; no firm D call. CDR1 SGHAT and CDR2 FQNNGV come from the germline V gene. CDR3 length: 16 residues. V lost 8 bases to trimming and J lost 1 base, with 20 bases between them. The CDR3 spells CASRHPHLRRNTEAFF. As DNA, the CDR3 is TGTGCCAGCCGACATCCGCATCTAAGGCGGAACACTGAAGCTTTCTTT.

The V and J genes are TRBV9 and TRBJ2-7, with a tentative D call TRBD2 (6 bases). Germline lookup yields CDR1 SGDLS and CDR2 YYNGEE. The CDR3 covers 15 residues. V was cut by 0 bases and J by 2 bases, with 12 bases left in between. The CDR3 DNA reads TGTGCCAGCAGCGTAGAATCGGGGGATCCCTACGAGCAGTACTTC. Encoded protein: CASSVESGDPYEQYF.

This chain joins TRBV5-6 and TRBJ1-1; D not resolved. The CDR3 is 15 amino acids. Germline values: CDR1 SGHDT, CDR2 YYEEEE. The V end was cut by 2 bases, the J end by 2 bases, with 13 bases between. CDR3 sequence: CASSLLRGLNTEAFF. CDR3 nucleotide sequence: TGTGCCAGCAGCTTACTCAGAGGACTCAACACTGAAGCTTTCTTT.

The rearrangement links TRBV5-5 to TRBJ2-7; 7 bases are shared with TRBD1. V shed 2 bases and J 2 bases; nucleotides not matched to a gene: 7. The CDR3 loop spans 15 amino acids. CDR1 is SGHKS and CDR2 is YYEKEE in the germline V gene (reference sequence). The DNA of the CDR3 is TGTGCCAGCAGCTTTACCCCAGGGGGAACCTACGAGCAGTACTTC. Protein: CASSFTPGGTYEQYF.

A single count supports this clone. J is TRBJ2-7 and V is TRBV7-9; 8 nucleotides line up with TRBD1. The length of the CDR3 is 14 residues. V shed 2 bases and J 6 bases; nucleotides not matched to a gene: 6. CDR1 SEHNR and CDR2 FQNEAQ come from the germline V gene (reference sequence). CDR3 amino acids: CASSLQGAVGEQYF. CDR3 sequence (DNA): TGTGCCAGCAGCTTACAGGGGGCGGTTGGCGAGCAGTACTTC.

The DNA of the CDR3 is TGTGCCAGTAGTCCCATCTTTGTGCGGGAGGGTACTGAGCAGTTCTTC. Its translation is CASSPIFVREGTEQFF. V is TRBV19 and J is TRBJ2-1; 9 nucleotides line up with TRBD2. The V and J ends lost 5 bases and 9 bases, in that order; junction bases with no gene match: 14. CDR1 is LNHDA and CDR2 is SQIVND in the germline V gene (reference sequence). CDR3 length: 16 amino acids. Using reference TRBV19 and TRBJ2-1 for the parts outside the CDR3, the full variable domain is DGGITQSPKYLFRKEGQNVTLSCEQNLNHDAMYWYRQDPGQGLRLIYYSQIVNDFQKGDIAEGYSVSREKKESFPLTVTSAQKNPTAFYLCASSPIFVREGTEQFFGPGTRLTVL.

This chain joins TRBV28 and TRBJ2-5; 16 bases agree with TRBD2. Per the germline V gene, CDR1 is MDHEN and CDR2 is SYDVKM. The CDR3 covers 17 residues. After removal of 6 bases from V and 4 bases from J, the junction contained 8 bases not matched to a gene. The CDR3 loop is CASRSGTSGREAETQYF. CDR3 nucleotide sequence: TGTGCCAGCAGGTCCGGGACTAGCGGGAGGGAGGCAGAGACCCAGTACTTC.

The chain employs TRBV27 and TRBJ2-7, with TRBD2 matching 8 bases. The trim removed 3 bases at V and 4 bases at J, leaving 5 bases unmatched. This CDR3 is 14 amino acids long. Germline loops: CDR1 MNHEY, CDR2 SMNVEV (reference sequence). This chain's CDR3 is CASSLVSGKYEQYF. As DNA, the CDR3 is TGTGCCAGCAGTTTGGTTAGCGGGAAGTACGAGCAGTACTTC.

This sequence joins TRBV27 and TRBJ2-7; a possible D gene is TRBD1 (6 bases). Trimming took 8 bases from V and 2 from J, leaving 16 bases between them. Germline-derived CDR1 and CDR2 are MNHEY and SMNVEV (reference sequence). This CDR3 is 14 amino acids long. CDR3 sequence: CASAMGHLAYEQYF. The CDR3 DNA is TGTGCCAGCGCGATGGGACATCTCGCCTACGAGCAGTACTTC.

The V and J genes are TRBV28 and TRBJ2-7, with 9 positions matching TRBD2. Unmatched junction bases numbered 16, after V lost 3 bases and J lost 4 bases. CDR3 size: 18 residues. CDR1 and CDR2 from the germline V gene are MDHEN and SYDVKM. This CDR3 reads CASSFLGISGRSGYEQYF. In DNA form, the CDR3 reads TGTGCCAGCAGTTTTCTAGGTATTAGCGGGAGATCGGGTTACGAGCAGTACTTC.

V usage is TRBV21-1 and J usage is TRBJ1-2. TRBV21-1 is flagged as a pseudogene. The CDR3 extends over 13 amino acids. This CDR3 reads CASSSQAAQVHTF. Here the CDR3 DNA reads TGTGCCAGCAGCTCTCAAGCAGCGCAGGTCCACACCTTC.

The chain links TRBV7-3 to TRBJ2-1, with D unresolved. Germline assignment: CDR1 SGHTA and CDR2 FQGTGA. V lost 5 bases to trimming and J lost 4 bases, with 15 bases between them. This CDR3 is 15 amino acids long. The CDR3: CASSPPGPGYNEQFF. CDR3 DNA: TGTGCCAGCAGCCCTCCGGGCCCCGGGTACAATGAGCAGTTCTTC.

The sample holds a few counts of this clone. The sample contains more than one DNA sequence encoding this CDR3. V gene TRBV28 combines with J gene TRBJ1-1, with D unclear. CDR3 length: 12 residues. The V end was cut by 6 bases, the J end by 5 bases, with 10 bases between. From germline, CDR1 is MDHEN and CDR2 SYDVKM. CDR3 nucleotide sequence: TGTGCCAGCAGGCAAGGTGGTACTGAAGCTTTCTTT. It translates to CASRQGGTEAFF. Based on the CDR3 plus reference TRBV28 and TRBJ1-1, the full variable domain is DVKVTQSSRYLVKRTGEKVFLECVQDMDHENMFWYRQDPGLGLRLIYFSYDVKMKEKGDIPEGYSVSREKKERFSLILESASTNQTSMYLCASRQGGTEAFFGQGTRLTVV.

The rearrangement uses TRBV18 and TRBJ1-6; 9 nucleotides line up with TRBD1. V shed 3 bases, J shed 10 bases, and the junction held 7 bases outside the gene matches. Germline V gene data show CDR1 as KGHSH and CDR2 as LQKENI. There are 15 residues in the CDR3. Here the CDR3 reads CASSPEQGAESPLHF. The CDR3 bases are TGTGCCAGCTCACCGGAACAGGGGGCGGAATCACCCCTCCACTTT.

J is TRBJ2-7 and V is TRBV4-2; no reliable D call. The CDR3 totals 17 residues. CDR1 LGHNA and CDR2 YNFKEQ come from the germline V gene. Between the trimmed V and J ends, which lost 1 base and 0 bases, there was a span of 16 bases. The CDR3 DNA follows: TGTGCCAGCAGCCAAGGCTCTGAGACTTGGAGCTCCTACGAGCAGTACTTC. Amino acids: CASSQGSETWSSYEQYF.

This clone was counted once. The CDR3 DNA sequence: TGTGCCAGCAGCTTACTAGGAGGCGCAGATACGCAGTATTTT. This codes for CASSLLGGADTQYF. The J gene is TRBJ2-3, the V gene TRBV11-2, with a possible D match to TRBD2 (5 bases). Per the germline V gene, CDR1 is SGHAT and CDR2 is FQNNGV. The CDR3 has 14 amino acids. V gave up 2 bases and J gave up 4 bases, with 10 bases separating them. The full variable domain, with the rest looked up from reference TRBV11-2 and TRBJ2-3, is EAGVAQSPRYKIIEKRQSVAFWCNPISGHATLYWYQQILGQGPKLLIQFQNNGVVDDSQLPKDRFSAERLKGVDSTLKIQPAKLEDSAVYLCASSLLGGADTQYFGPGTRLTVL.

This chain links TRBV7-9 with TRBJ2-5; 8 bases match TRBD1. V was clipped by 4 bases and J by 4 bases; unmatched bases: 8. CDR1 and CDR2 from the germline V gene are SEHNR and FQNEAQ (reference sequence). The CDR3 is 15 amino acids. CDR3 bases: TGTGCCAGCAGCTCCCCCAGGGGGCGTGGAGAGACCCAGTACTTC. It yields the protein CASSSPRGRGETQYF.

This rearrangement joins TRBV6-5 to TRBJ2-1; tentative D call: TRBD1 (6 bases). The CDR3 sequence is 15 residues long. The germline CDR1 and CDR2 sequences are MNHEY and SVGAGI. Trimming stripped 2 bases from V and 7 bases from J, with 15 bases between. The CDR3 region is CASSYPQGPTNEQFF. CDR3 coding DNA: TGTGCCAGCAGTTACCCCCAGGGGCCTACAAATGAGCAGTTCTTC.

This clone was counted a few times. The genes are TRBV21-1 and TRBJ1-1. TRBV21-1 is noted as a pseudogene. The CDR3 loop spans 13 amino acids. The CDR3 bases are TGTGCCAGCACCCAACCGGGCCCCACTGAAGCTTTCTTT. Residues: CASTQPGPTEAFF.

This chain links TRBV11-3 with TRBJ1-2; D gene unclear. Germline CDR1 and CDR2: SGHNT and YENEEA. Trimming left V 6 bases short and J 3 bases short, with 11 bases between. This CDR3 is built from 13 residues. In DNA form, the CDR3 reads TGTGCCAGCAGTCCCGAGTATCACTATGGCTACACCTTC. It specifies CASSPEYHYGYTF.

This chain uses TRBV27 with TRBJ2-7; TRBD1 agrees at 8 bases. Trimming cost V 6 bases and J 7 bases; bases outside gene matches: 17. CDR3 length: 16 residues. Germline CDR1 is MNHEY and CDR2 is SMNVEV (reference sequence). The CDR3 is CASSHGQGRFGEEQYF. The CDR3 DNA sequence: TGTGCCAGCAGCCATGGACAGGGTCGTTTTGGAGAAGAGCAGTACTTC.

The chain combines TRBV27 with TRBJ1-1; 7 positions agree with TRBD1. This CDR3 is built from 14 residues. Germline loops: CDR1 MNHEY, CDR2 SMNVEV (reference sequence). V dropped 5 bases and J dropped 4; count of bases not matched to a gene: 7. CDR3 protein: CASSHRGRGTEAFF. The CDR3 coding sequence is TGTGCCAGCAGTCACAGGGGTAGGGGCACTGAAGCTTTCTTT.

This clone was detected only a few times. The chain carries TRBV27 and TRBJ2-7; 9 positions agree with TRBD1. After removal of 8 bases from V and 3 bases from J, the junction contained 5 bases not matched to a gene. From germline, CDR1 is MNHEY and CDR2 SMNVEV (reference sequence). This CDR3 contains 13 residues. This chain's CDR3 is CASQGQGSYEQYF. The CDR3 DNA reads as TGTGCCAGCCAAGGACAGGGGAGCTACGAGCAGTACTTC.